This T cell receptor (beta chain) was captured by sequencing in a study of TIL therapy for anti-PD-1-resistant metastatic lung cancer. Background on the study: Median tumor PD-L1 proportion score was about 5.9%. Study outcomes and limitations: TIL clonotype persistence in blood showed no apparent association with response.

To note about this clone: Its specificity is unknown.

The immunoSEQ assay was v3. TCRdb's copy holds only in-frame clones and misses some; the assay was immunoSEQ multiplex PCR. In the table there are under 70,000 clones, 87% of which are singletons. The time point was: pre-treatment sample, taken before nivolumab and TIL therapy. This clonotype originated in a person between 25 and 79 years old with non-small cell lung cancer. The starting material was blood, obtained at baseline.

CDR3 loop: CASSPPEGSNSNQPQHF. Written as DNA, the CDR3 is TGTGCCAGCTCACCACCGGAGGGGTCGAATAGCAATCAGCCCCAGCATTTT. This sequence joins TRBV18 and TRBJ1-5, with a possible D match to TRBD1 (5 bases). Germline loops: CDR1 KGHSH, CDR2 LQKENI. This CDR3 region has 17 residues. V lost 0 bases to trimming and J lost 0 bases, with 12 bases between them.